The clone carrying this T cell receptor (beta chain) has just a few counts. Its antigen is unknown. This record comes from a study of beta chain features in type 1 diabetes. Study in general: Sorted cells from all samples, numbering about 99,000,000, were examined.

The study, taken as a whole, reports: There were fewer insertions and more deletions at the VDJ junctions of type 1 diabetes patients. For Type 1 diabetes patients, all four CD4+ subsets carried TCRB CDR3s that were moderately but significantly shorter. cDNA sequencing could over-represent cells with high TCR expression.

CD4+ naive, central memory, regulatory and stem cell-like memory cells were sorted via CD45RO/CCR7/CD25/CD127/CD95/CD27. What was sequenced were expressed TCRB transcripts, since all of the isolated RNA had been reverse transcribed. TCRdb's table, derived via immunoSEQ multiplex PCR, lists solely in-frame clones and lacks some. Of roughly 700,000 clones listed, roughly 13% were seen once; the top ten hold around 0.022%. Germline assignment: CDR1 GTSNPN and CDR2 SVGIG (reference sequence). The length of the CDR3 is 15 residues. V was pared by 5 bases and J by 0 bases, with 13 bases between. The specimen was naive CD4+ T cells from blood. The clonotype originates from a man between 18 and 29 years old with type 1 diabetes. This chain connects TRBV30 to TRBJ1-4; unclear D gene. CDR3 sequence: CAWSAGPTTNEKLFF. The CDR3 DNA is TGTGCCTGGTCGGCAGGACCGACAACTAATGAAAAACTGTTTTTT. Looking up the rest from reference TRBV30 and TRBJ1-4 gives the full variable domain: SQTIHQWPATLVQPVGSPLSLECTVEGTSNPNLYWYRQAAGRGLQLLFYSVGIGQISSEVPQNLSASRPQDRQFILSSKKLLLSDSGFYLCAWSAGPTTNEKLFFGSGTQLSVL.